Below, 23 T cell receptor beta chains from the same sample are listed, as sequenced in a study of cytomegalovirus exposure and HLA in healthy donors. The PCR used 60 Vbeta and 13 Jbeta primers. The data were produced by immunoSEQ multiplex PCR, yet TCRdb's version contains in-frame clones alone and is incomplete. The sample holds under 150,000 clones; approximately 77% are singletons and the top ten take over 1.3%. The sample taken for sequencing was PBMCs. All receptors derive from a woman aged 40 to 50 in good health and CMV-seronegative.

The V and J genes are TRBV7-6 and TRBJ1-2, with 12 bases lining up with TRBD1. Germline V gene lookup returns CDR1 SGHVS and CDR2 FNYEAQ. The CDR3 has 15 residues. After removal of 4 bases from V and 7 bases from J, the junction contained 7 bases not matched to a gene. CDR3 protein: CASSSGTGGVGGYTF. The CDR3 bases are TGTGCCAGCAGCTCCGGGACAGGGGGCGTGGGTGGCTACACCTTC.

This clone was picked up a small number of times. The chain uses TRBV6-1 and TRBJ2-2; 7 nucleotides match TRBD1. The V segment lost 3 bases and the J segment 6 bases; nucleotides outside the gene matches: 7. CDR1 and CDR2 from the germline V gene are MNHNS and SASEGT. The CDR3 runs to 15 residues. In DNA form, the CDR3 reads TGTGCCAGCAGTGATAGGGGGCGAATCTCCGGGGAGCTGTTTTTT. Translation gives CASSDRGRISGELFF.

The chain couples TRBV19 to TRBJ1-1, with 11 bases identical to TRBD1. This CDR3 has 15 residues. The germline V gene encodes CDR1 LNHDA and CDR2 SQIVND (reference sequence). V shed 5 bases and J 5 bases; nucleotides not matched to a gene: 7. As DNA, the CDR3 is TGTGCCAGTAGTCCTCGGACAGGGGGCCTGACTGAAGCTTTCTTT. This translates into CASSPRTGGLTEAFF.

The chain links TRBV14 to TRBJ2-1; TRBD2 matches at 9 bases. Unmatched junction bases numbered 5, after V lost 4 bases and J lost 10 bases. Germline lookup yields CDR1 SGHDN and CDR2 FVKESK. This CDR3 comprises 13 residues. DNA of the CDR3: TGTGCCAGCAGCCTGGCGGGGGGGTCGGAGCAGTTCTTC. It codes for CASSLAGGSEQFF. Looking up the rest from reference TRBV14 and TRBJ2-1 gives the full variable domain: EAGVTQFPSHSVIEKGQTVTLRCDPISGHDNLYWYRRVMGKEIKFLLHFVKESKQDESGMPNNRFLAERTGGTYSTLKVQPAELEDSGVYFCASSLAGGSEQFFGPGTRLTVL.

This rearrangement joins TRBV7-9 to TRBJ1-2; weak D call: TRBD1 (5 bases). The CDR3 length is 15 residues. Trimming removed 5 bases at V and 3 bases at J, with 16 bases between. Per the germline V gene, CDR1 is SEHNR and CDR2 is FQNEAQ (reference sequence). The CDR3: CASSPRDRGDYGYTF. The CDR3 nucleotides are TGTGCCAGCAGCCCCCGAGATCGGGGGGACTATGGCTACACCTTC.

The DNA for the CDR3 is TGCGCCAGCAGCCACTCGACAGGGGAAACCTACGAGCAGTACTTC. This translates into CASSHSTGETYEQYF. The chain uses TRBV4-1 and TRBJ2-5, with 8 nucleotides matching TRBD1. The J call is doubtful: the DNA matches TRBJ2-7 better. CDR3 length: 15 amino acids. From germline, CDR1 is MGHRA and CDR2 YSYEKL.

The V gene is TRBV11-2, the J gene TRBJ1-3, with 9 bases identical to TRBD1. CDR3 length: 16 amino acids. Germline CDR1 is SGHAT and CDR2 is FQNNGV. V was pared by 2 bases and J by 2 bases, with 4 bases of the junction left unmatched. The CDR3 spells CASSLNTGGTGNTIYF. As DNA, the CDR3 is TGTGCCAGCAGCTTAAATACAGGGGGCACTGGAAACACCATATATTTT. Full variable domain (remainder filled in from reference TRBV11-2 and TRBJ1-3): EAGVAQSPRYKIIEKRQSVAFWCNPISGHATLYWYQQILGQGPKLLIQFQNNGVVDDSQLPKDRFSAERLKGVDSTLKIQPAKLEDSAVYLCASSLNTGGTGNTIYFGEGSWLTVV.

This clone was observed a handful of times. The chain links TRBV7-7 to TRBJ1-3, with a weak D call TRBD1 (6 bases). This CDR3 comprises 14 residues. The germline gives CDR1 SSHAT, CDR2 FNYEAQ (reference sequence). V was cut by 5 bases and J by 1 base, with 9 bases left in between. CDR3 amino acids: CASSQGGSGNTIYF. CDR3 bases: TGTGCCAGCAGCCAAGGGGGTTCTGGAAACACCATATATTTT.

The genes are TRBV4-2 and TRBJ2-7; 9 bases agree with TRBD2. The germline CDR1 and CDR2 sequences are LGHNA and YNFKEQ. CDR3 length equals 14 residues. The V segment lost 2 bases and the J segment 4 bases; nucleotides outside the gene matches: 3. In DNA, the CDR3 is TGTGCCAGCAGCCAACTCCTAGCGGGGTACGAGCAGTACTTC. Encoded protein: CASSQLLAGYEQYF.

The table lists this clone with a count of one. The chain is built from TRBV13 and TRBJ2-7; TRBD2 matches at 11 bases. The CDR3 runs 17 residues. V was pared by 5 bases and J by 0 bases, with 9 bases of the junction left unmatched. Germline CDR1 is PRHDT and CDR2 is FYEKMQ (reference sequence). The CDR3 loop reads CASSVGTSGFYSYEQYF. DNA of the CDR3: TGTGCCAGCAGCGTGGGGACTAGCGGCTTCTACTCCTACGAGCAGTACTTC.

The chain links TRBV14 to TRBJ2-5; 11 positions match TRBD2. The length of the CDR3 is 18 residues. Germline V gene data show CDR1 as SGHDN and CDR2 as FVKESK. Losses at the gene ends were 0 bases for V and 1 base for J; bases not matched to a gene: 7. This chain's CDR3 is CASSQDRRLAGPQETQYF. CDR3 sequence (DNA): TGTGCCAGCAGCCAAGATAGGCGACTAGCGGGGCCCCAAGAGACCCAGTACTTC.

The chain employs TRBV2 and TRBJ1-4; 7 bases agree with TRBD1. V lost 0 bases to trimming and J lost 1 base; unmatched junction nucleotides: 2. The CDR3 runs 16 residues. CDR1 and CDR2 from the germline V gene are SNHLY and FYNNEI. The chain's CDR3 is CASSEAAGGTNEKLFF. DNA for the CDR3: TGTGCCAGCAGTGAAGCGGCAGGGGGAACTAATGAAAAACTGTTTTTT.

This clone was counted a few times. The CDR3 nucleotides are TGTGCCAGCAGCTTAAGGGGCTACGAGCAGTACTTC. It encodes CASSLRGYEQYF. This chain uses TRBV7-2 with TRBJ2-7; D may be TRBD1 (5 bases). The V end was cut by 2 bases, the J end by 3 bases, with 5 bases between. The CDR3 extends over 12 amino acids. Germline-derived CDR1 and CDR2 are SGHTA and FQGNSA.

The chain carries TRBV7-9 and TRBJ1-2; D may be TRBD1 (5 bases). The V and J ends lost 1 base and 5 bases respectively, with 17 bases between them. The CDR3 extends over 16 amino acids. CDR1 and CDR2 from the germline V gene are SEHNR and FQNEAQ (reference sequence). The CDR3 bases are TGTGCCAGCAGCTTAGATCGGGCGGGGCAGACATATGGCTACACCTTC. This sequence encodes CASSLDRAGQTYGYTF.

This chain connects TRBV5-4 to TRBJ2-7; 9 bases match TRBD1. Germline loops: CDR1 SGHNT, CDR2 YYREEE (reference sequence). CDR3 size: 15 residues. V shed 3 bases, J shed 3 bases, and the junction held 7 bases outside the gene matches. CDR3 in amino acids: CASSWGGQGDYEQYF. CDR3 nucleotide sequence: TGTGCCAGCAGCTGGGGGGGACAGGGAGACTACGAGCAGTACTTC.

A remark on this clone: The junction departs from germline at one end; a sequencing error may be responsible. The gene calls are TRBV7-2 and TRBJ1-2; D not resolved. This CDR3 region has 13 residues. Germline-derived CDR1 and CDR2 are SGHTA and FQGNSA. In nucleotides, the CDR3 is TGTGCCAGCAGTCCTGGCAACAGTCTAGCTAAGGGCTTC. This gives the protein CASSPGNSLAKGF. The complete variable domain, with remaining parts taken from reference TRBV7-2 and TRBJ1-2, reads GAGVSQSPSNKVTEKGKDVELRCDPISGHTALYWYRQSLGQGLEFLIYFQGNSAPDKSGLPSDRFSAERTGGSVSTLTIQRTQQEDSAVYLCASSPGNSLAKGFGSGTRLTVV.

The V call is TRBV2, the J call TRBJ2-2; perhaps TRBD1 as D (5 bases). There are 13 residues in the CDR3. From germline, CDR1 is SNHLY and CDR2 FYNNEI. V lost 6 bases and J 7 bases, leaving 12 bases between the germline ends. CDR3 amino acids: CASSSTVIGELFF. CDR3 nucleotides: TGTGCCAGCAGCTCGACAGTCATCGGGGAGCTGTTTTTT. Full variable domain (outside the CDR3, taken from reference TRBV2 and TRBJ2-2): EPEVTQTPSHQVTQMGQEVILRCVPISNHLYFYWYRQILGQKVEFLVSFYNNEISEKSEIFDDQFSVERPDGSNFTLKIRSTKLEDSAMYFCASSSTVIGELFFGEGSRLTVL.

The V and J genes are TRBV5-1 and TRBJ1-2; TRBD1 is a possible D gene (6 bases). This CDR3 spans 14 amino acids. V was shortened by 3 bases and J by 6 bases, with 15 bases between the two germline ends. The germline V gene encodes CDR1 SGHRS and CDR2 YFSETQ. The CDR3 nucleotides are TGCGCCAGCAGCTCACCTGGGGGCCAGCATGGCTACACCTTC. This encodes CASSSPGGQHGYTF.

This chain links TRBV2 with TRBJ2-7, with D perhaps matching TRBD2 (5 bases). The CDR3 covers 14 residues. Germline CDR1 reads SNHLY; CDR2 reads FYNNEI. The germline V and J ends were trimmed by 3 bases and 1 base, with 10 bases remaining between them. CDR3 loop: CASSEWEPSYEQYF. CDR3 coding DNA: TGTGCCAGCAGTGAGTGGGAGCCATCCTACGAGCAGTACTTC.

The chain links TRBV5-1 to TRBJ1-3; D is uncertain. Trimming took 4 bases from V and 0 from J, leaving 5 bases between them. Germline assignment: CDR1 SGHRS and CDR2 YFSETQ. This CDR3 has 13 residues. This chain's CDR3 is CASSEVSGNTIYF. DNA for the CDR3: TGCGCCAGCAGCGAGGTCTCTGGAAACACCATATATTTT.

The chain couples TRBV4-1 to TRBJ1-1, with D possibly TRBD1 on 5 matching bases. Per germline, CDR1 MGHRA and CDR2 YSYEKL. The V end was cut by 0 bases, the J end by 2 bases, with 16 bases between. The CDR3 consists of 17 residues. The chain's CDR3 is CASSQDSLSRANTEAFF. The CDR3 nucleotides read TGCGCCAGCAGCCAAGATTCCTTGAGCAGGGCTAACACTGAAGCTTTCTTT.

J is TRBJ1-1 and V is TRBV27; D unresolved. The CDR3 has 12 amino acids. Germline V gene lookup returns CDR1 MNHEY and CDR2 SMNVEV (reference sequence). Trimming took off 4 bases at V and 10 bases at J, with 13 bases between the two ends. CDR3 residues: CASSSPTSRAFF. The CDR3 nucleotides read TGTGCCAGCAGTTCCCCTACCTCACGAGCTTTCTTT.

The chain combines TRBV5-6 with TRBJ1-5, with no clear D. Germline V gives CDR1 SGHDT, CDR2 YYEEEE. The CDR3 has 12 residues. V dropped 1 base and J dropped 4 bases, with 3 bases sitting between them. CDR3 sequence: CASSLYNQPQHF. The CDR3 region has the DNA TGTGCCAGCAGCTTGTATAATCAGCCCCAGCATTTT.